Listed below are T cell receptor beta chains from one sample, sequenced in a study of cytomegalovirus exposure and HLA in healthy donors. The repertoire was sequenced with immunoSEQ multiplex PCR; TCRdb's copy has only in-frame clones and lacks some. The sample includes under 150,000 clones, more than 85% seen only once; the top ten take roughly 9.4%. Sequenced sample: PBMCs. The receptors here all came from a man between 18 and 29 years old in good health and CMV-seropositive. Each CDR3 is given with its conserved first and last residue.

>TRBV2|TRBJ1-2
CASRATGGRPYGYTF
>TRBV10-3|TRBJ2-6
CAIGWGLSTSVLTF
>TRBV10-3|TRBJ1-5
CAISPNNQPQHF
>TRBV7-8|TRBJ1-1
CASSLSVNTEAFF
>TRBV7-3|TRBJ2-6
CASSPTGTFSGANVLTF
>TRBV9|TRBJ2-1
CASSGVVAGQGKIDNEQFF
>TRBV1|TRBJ2-3
CTSSHSRDLTADTQYF
>TRBV6-6|TRBJ1-5
CASSPRGRGNQPQHF
>TRBV30|TRBJ2-2
CAWRRGLVSTGELFF
>TRBV12-5|TRBJ2-3
CASSSGGADTQYF
>TRBV6-5|TRBJ1-5
CASRRTGFLDQPQHF
>TRBV19|TRBJ1-5
CASSIGTAHSNQPQHF
>TRBV5-1|TRBJ2-7
CASSLGGQGGEQYF
>TRBV27|TRBJ2-6
CASSSRTRGSDGANVLTF
>TRBV29-1|TRBJ2-1
CSVVQSIAGSRVEQFF
>TRBV9|TRBJ1-2
CASSPWGGYGYTF
>TRBV7-9|TRBJ1-2
CASSWTDHYGYTF
>TRBV2|TRBJ1-5
CASSEGDMRGNQPQHF
>TRBV5-4|TRBJ2-5
CASSSSGGAAETQYF
>TRBV5-4|TRBJ2-4
CASSLWGDIQYF
>TRBV12-5|TRBJ2-5
CASGLVLGADGQTQYF
>TRBV7-9|TRBJ1-1
CASSSGQLNTEAFF
>TRBV5-1|TRBJ2-5
CASSLDSVQETQYF
>TRBV7-9|TRBJ1-1
CASSPTRGLNTEAFF
>TRBV27|TRBJ2-7
CASSPGLTDGEQYF
>TRBV6-1|TRBJ2-7
CATSRETGYEQYF
>TRBV7-7|TRBJ2-5
CASSLGPKGQGFLQETQYF
>TRBV6-1|TRBJ1-5
CASGVDSENQPQHF
>TRBV4-1|TRBJ2-1
CASRLAGVRTNEQFF
>TRBV1|TRBJ2-4
CTSSQDGRAGGKNIQYF
>TRBV7-9|TRBJ1-4
CASSFTPGSTNEKLFF
>TRBV7-9|TRBJ1-1
CASSLTGNTEAFF
>TRBV10-3|TRBJ1-2
CASGGQGVYGYTF
>TRBV1|TRBJ2-1
CTSSSNEREAWEQFF
>TRBV29-1|TRBJ2-2
CSALRQGRSTGELFF
>TRBV19|TRBJ2-1
CASSHLITQAREQFF
>TRBV5-1|TRBJ2-7
CASSLVGGSYEQYF
>TRBV6-4|TRBJ2-3
CASSEGLAADTQYF
>TRBV18|TRBJ2-1
CASSPTGAVGSYNEQFF
>TRBV18|TRBJ2-7
CASSLAGTGIYEQYF
>TRBV30|TRBJ2-5
CAWSVGTQGGTQYF